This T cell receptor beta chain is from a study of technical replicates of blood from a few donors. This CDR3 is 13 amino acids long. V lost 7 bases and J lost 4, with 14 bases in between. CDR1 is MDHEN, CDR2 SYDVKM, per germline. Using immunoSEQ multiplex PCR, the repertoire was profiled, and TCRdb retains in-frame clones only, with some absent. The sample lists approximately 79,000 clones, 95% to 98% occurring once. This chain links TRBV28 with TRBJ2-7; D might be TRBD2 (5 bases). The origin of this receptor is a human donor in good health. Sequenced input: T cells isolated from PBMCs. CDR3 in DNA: TGTGCCAGCACCGCTAGGGAGCGTTACGAGCAGTACTTC. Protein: CASTARERYEQYF.